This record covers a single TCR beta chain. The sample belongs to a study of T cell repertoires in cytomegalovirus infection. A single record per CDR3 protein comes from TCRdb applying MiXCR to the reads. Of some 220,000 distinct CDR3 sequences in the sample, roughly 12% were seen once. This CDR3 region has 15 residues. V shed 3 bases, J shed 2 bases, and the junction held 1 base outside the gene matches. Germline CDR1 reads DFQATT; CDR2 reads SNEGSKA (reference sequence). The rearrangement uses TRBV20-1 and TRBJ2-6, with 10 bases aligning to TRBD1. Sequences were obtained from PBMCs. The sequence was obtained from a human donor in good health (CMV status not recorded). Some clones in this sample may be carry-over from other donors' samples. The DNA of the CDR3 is TGCAGTGCTAGGGGGACAGGGGCTGGGGCCAACGTCCTGACTTTC. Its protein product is CSARGTGAGANVLTF.